The clone carrying this T cell receptor (beta chain) has more than one count but fewer than ten. Generated by immunoSEQ multiplex PCR, the TCRdb table keeps only in-frame clones and is missing some. The data hold almost 65,000 clones, with approximately 90% observed a single time. This entry belongs to a study of T cell changes during pregnancy in multiple sclerosis. The CDR3 contains 14 residues. Germline CDR1 is MDHEN and CDR2 is SYDVKM. V dropped 4 bases and J dropped 7 bases, with 16 bases sitting between them. This rearrangement joins TRBV28 to TRBJ2-5; D is possibly TRBD1 (6 bases). The material was peripheral blood, obtained in the first trimester of pregnancy. The clonotype originates from a female donor with multiple sclerosis, enrolled in a pregnancy study. The CDR3 sequence is CASSYTGIGGTQYF. CDR3 nucleotides: TGTGCCAGCAGTTATACAGGGATCGGAGGGACCCAGTACTTC.